The rows below give T cell receptor beta chains drawn from one sample of a study of blood T cell repertoires in COVID-19. Only in-frame clones appear in the TCRdb table, and some are missing; sequencing was by immunoSEQ multiplex PCR. The repertoire holds 150,000 to 200,000 clones, with 88% as singletons. The sample consisted of peripheral blood. The receptors shown here come from a human donor in a cohort sampled during active COVID-19. Both conserved end residues are part of each CDR3. A D gene is named only where the DNA matches it firmly. Clone sizes are given selectively: once, few, many, or a class where the clone is expanded.

j_call,v_call,d_call,clone_size,cdr3_aa,cdr3_nt
TRBJ2-7,TRBV7-2,NA,NA,CASSLVAEAYEQYF,TGTGCCAGCAGCTTAGTTGCGGAAGCCTACGAGCAGTACTTC
TRBJ2-1,TRBV4-3,NA,NA,CASSQDSRGNEQFF,TGCGCCAGCAGCCAAGATTCACGGGGGAATGAGCAGTTCTTC
TRBJ2-2,TRBV6-5,TRBD1,NA,CASKTGGTDTGELFF,TGTGCCAGCAAAACAGGGGGCACGGACACCGGGGAGCTGTTTTTT
TRBJ1-1,TRBV5-1,NA,NA,CASSLAGGMNTEAFF,TGCGCCAGCAGCTTGGCCGGGGGAATGAACACTGAAGCTTTCTTT
TRBJ2-1,TRBV2,NA,NA,CASRDGTPSYNEQFF,TGTGCCAGCAGGGACGGGACTCCCTCCTACAATGAGCAGTTCTTC
TRBJ2-1,TRBV10-3,TRBD2,NA,CAISVSAGGNNEQFF,TGTGCCATCAGTGTCTCAGCGGGAGGTAACAATGAGCAGTTCTTC
TRBJ2-3,TRBV2,NA,NA,CASTRRRGLSTDTQYF,TGTGCCAGCACCAGACGCAGGGGCCTAAGCACAGATACGCAGTATTTT
TRBJ2-7,TRBV6-2/TRBV6-3,TRBD2,few,CASSSTSGRQGPPYEQYF,TGTGCCAGCAGTTCTACTAGCGGGAGGCAGGGCCCCCCGTACGAGCAGTACTTC
TRBJ2-7,TRBV9,TRBD1,once,CASSVGTGPNEQYF,TGTGCCAGCAGCGTGGGGACAGGGCCCAACGAGCAGTACTTC
TRBJ2-1,TRBV9,NA,NA,CASSVVGSSYNEQFF,TGTGCCAGCAGCGTAGTGGGGAGCTCCTACAATGAGCAGTTCTTC
TRBJ2-1,TRBV4-2,TRBD2,NA,CASSHGTSGGNNEQFF,TGTGCCAGCAGCCACGGGACTAGCGGGGGGAACAATGAGCAGTTCTTC
TRBJ1-1,TRBV5-1,NA,once,CASSPGAGNTEAFF,TGCGCCAGCAGCCCGGGAGCGGGGAACACTGAAGCTTTCTTT
TRBJ2-3,TRBV28,NA,NA,CASSLDRISADTQYF,TGTGCCAGCAGTTTAGACCGCATCAGCGCAGATACGCAGTATTTT
TRBJ2-7,TRBV7-8,TRBD2,NA,CASSSGLAGVYEQYF,TGTGCCAGCAGCTCCGGACTAGCGGGAGTCTACGAGCAGTACTTC
TRBJ1-2,TRBV7-2,NA,NA,CASSLAIRAATISNYGYTF,TGTGCCAGCAGCTTAGCAATTCGCGCGGCAACCATATCTAACTATGGCTACACCTTC
TRBJ2-2,TRBV6-5,TRBD1,once,CASSYRGQGVTGELFF,TGTGCCAGCAGTTACCGAGGACAGGGAGTCACCGGGGAGCTGTTTTTT
TRBJ2-7,TRBV7-8,TRBD1,few,CASSLGTGGPYEQYF,TGTGCCAGCAGCCTGGGGACAGGGGGGCCCTACGAGCAGTACTTC
TRBJ1-5,TRBV27,NA,NA,CASRPVTDNQPQHF,TGTGCCAGCAGACCTGTGACAGACAATCAGCCCCAGCATTTT
TRBJ2-1,TRBV7-2,NA,NA,CASDNGGPGEQFF,TGTGCCAGCGATAACGGGGGGCCGGGTGAGCAGTTCTTC
TRBJ2-2,TRBV7-9,TRBD2,NA,CASSQYTGLAGEAGELFF,TGTGCCAGCAGCCAATATACCGGACTAGCGGGAGAGGCCGGGGAGCTGTTTTTT
TRBJ1-3,TRBV15,NA,few,CATSRRSVSSGNTIYF,TGTGCCACCAGCAGGCGCTCTGTGAGCTCTGGAAACACCATATATTTT
TRBJ1-2,TRBV7-9,NA,NA,CASSLGVDGYTF,TGTGCCAGCAGCTTAGGCGTGGATGGCTACACCTTC
TRBJ1-1,TRBV7-9,NA,NA,CASSLPRQGNTEAFF,TGTGCCAGCAGCTTACCTCGGCAGGGGAACACTGAAGCTTTCTTT
TRBJ1-2,TRBV7-2,TRBD1,NA,CASSLAAPDRVTNYGYTF,TGTGCCAGCAGCTTAGCGGCACCAGACAGGGTCACTAACTATGGCTACACCTTC
TRBJ2-1,TRBV5-4,TRBD2,NA,CASTSGGAGDNEQFF,TGTGCCAGCACTAGCGGGGGGGCAGGAGACAATGAGCAGTTCTTC
TRBJ1-6,TRBV7-2,TRBD1,NA,CASSWGDRRNSLLHF,TGTGCCAGCAGCTGGGGGGACAGGCGGAATTCACTCCTCCACTTT
TRBJ2-3,TRBV5-4,TRBD2,NA,CASSLIGTSGSSDTQYF,TGTGCCAGCAGCTTGATTGGGACTAGCGGGAGCTCAGATACGCAGTATTTT
TRBJ2-3,TRBV9,TRBD1,NA,CASSADRGWHTQYF,TGTGCCAGCAGCGCGGACAGGGGTTGGCATACGCAGTATTTT
TRBJ2-7,TRBV5-4,NA,NA,CASSSPGGSYEQYF,TGTGCCAGCAGCTCCCCCGGGGGCTCCTACGAGCAGTACTTC
TRBJ1-2,TRBV4-3,TRBD1,NA,CASSPKGQATTIF,TGCGCCAGCAGCCCGAAGGGACAGGCGACTACGATCTTC
TRBJ1-5,TRBV27,NA,NA,CASSLWGGPNQPQHF,TGTGCCAGCAGTTTATGGGGGGGTCCCAATCAGCCCCAGCATTTT
TRBJ1-5,TRBV5-6,NA,NA,CASSLGPGDSNQPQHF,TGTGCCAGCAGCTTGGGCCCAGGGGATAGCAATCAGCCCCAGCATTTT
TRBJ2-5,TRBV7-2,NA,NA,CASSFLTAGQETQYF,TGTGCCAGCAGCTTTCTGACGGCGGGCCAAGAGACCCAGTACTTC
TRBJ2-1,TRBV10-3,TRBD2,NA,CAISESREGWPTHNEQFF,TGTGCCATCAGTGAGTCCCGGGAGGGTTGGCCCACCCACAATGAGCAGTTCTTC
TRBJ2-5,TRBV12-1,NA,once,CASSLIPGLAGGGKYF,TGTGCCAGCAGCTTAATTCCGGGACTAGCGGGGGGAGGGAAGTACTTC
TRBJ1-6,TRBV5-1,NA,NA,CASSFTGDNSPLHF,TGCGCCAGCAGTTTCACCGGAGATAATTCACCCCTCCACTTT
TRBJ1-2,TRBV5-1,TRBD1,once,CASSPPEQGRNYGYTF,TGCGCCAGCAGCCCGCCCGAACAGGGGCGTAACTATGGCTACACCTTC
TRBJ1-1,TRBV3-1/TRBV3-2,NA,NA,CASRRQGGFTEAFF,TGTGCCAGCAGACGTCAGGGAGGTTTCACTGAAGCTTTCTTT
TRBJ2-7,TRBV5-5,TRBD1,NA,CASSLGDRFYEQYF,TGTGCCAGCAGCTTGGGGGACAGGTTCTACGAGCAGTACTTC
TRBJ1-1,TRBV7-2,NA,NA,CASSFLQQNTEAFF,TGTGCCAGCAGCTTTTTACAGCAGAACACTGAAGCTTTCTTT
TRBJ2-1,TRBV5-1,TRBD2,NA,CASTSEAGGSLNEQFF,TGCGCCAGCACCAGTGAAGCGGGAGGTTCCCTTAATGAGCAGTTCTTC
TRBJ1-5,TRBV7-2,TRBD1,NA,CASSRQGVRQPQHF,TGTGCCAGCAGCCGTCAGGGGGTCCGTCAGCCCCAGCATTTT
TRBJ1-5,TRBV28,NA,NA,CASQTGEFGNQPQHF,TGTGCCAGCCAGACAGGCGAGTTCGGCAATCAGCCCCAGCATTTT
TRBJ2-7,TRBV28,TRBD2,NA,CASSLGLAGGIPYEQYF,TGTGCCAGCAGTTTGGGACTAGCGGGAGGAATACCCTACGAGCAGTACTTC
TRBJ2-7,TRBV27,TRBD2,NA,CASRTSGDYEQYF,TGTGCCAGCAGGACTAGCGGGGACTACGAGCAGTACTTC
TRBJ1-1,TRBV29-1,NA,NA,CSVQTGMNTEAFF,TGCAGCGTGCAGACAGGAATGAACACTGAAGCTTTCTTT
TRBJ2-3,TRBV6-5,TRBD2,NA,CASSSLAKAEDTQYF,TGTGCCAGCAGCTCACTAGCGAAGGCGGAAGATACGCAGTATTTT
TRBJ2-4,TRBV6-1,NA,NA,CASSERTVKNIQYF,TGTGCCAGCAGTGAGAGGACAGTCAAAAACATTCAGTACTTC
TRBJ1-2,TRBV30,NA,once,CAWSVRLEGIGGYTF,TGTGCCTGGAGTGTAAGGCTAGAGGGAATCGGCGGCTACACCTTC
TRBJ2-7,TRBV10-1,TRBD1,few,CASRGQGTSYEQYF,TGCGCCAGCAGAGGACAGGGGACATCCTACGAGCAGTACTTC
TRBJ2-2,TRBV9,TRBD1,NA,CASSVRQGANAGELFF,TGTGCCAGCAGCGTCCGACAGGGGGCAAACGCCGGGGAGCTGTTTTTT
TRBJ1-5,TRBV2,TRBD1,NA,CATDREQGNQPQHF,TGTGCCACCGATCGAGAACAGGGGAATCAGCCCCAGCATTTT
TRBJ1-2,TRBV27,NA,few,CASSLSQGSYGYTF,TGTGCCAGCAGTTTATCTCAGGGGTCCTATGGCTACACCTTC
TRBJ2-3,TRBV3-1/TRBV3-2,NA,NA,CASSMSDMQYF,TGTGCCAGCAGCATGAGTGATATGCAGTATTTT